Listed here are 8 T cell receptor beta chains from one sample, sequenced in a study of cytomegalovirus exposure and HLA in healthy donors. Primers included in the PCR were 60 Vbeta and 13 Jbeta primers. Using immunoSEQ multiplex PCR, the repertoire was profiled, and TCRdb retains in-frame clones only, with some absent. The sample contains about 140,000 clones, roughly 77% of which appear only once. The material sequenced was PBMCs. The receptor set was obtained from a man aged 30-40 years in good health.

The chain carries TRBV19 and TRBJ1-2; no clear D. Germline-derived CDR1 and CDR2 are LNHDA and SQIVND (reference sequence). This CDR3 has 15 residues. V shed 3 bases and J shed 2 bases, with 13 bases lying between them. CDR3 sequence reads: CASSILTRGNYGYTF. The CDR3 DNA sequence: TGTGCCAGTAGTATTCTGACCCGAGGAAACTATGGCTACACCTTC. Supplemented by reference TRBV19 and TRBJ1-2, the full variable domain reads DGGITQSPKYLFRKEGQNVTLSCEQNLNHDAMYWYRQDPGQGLRLIYYSQIVNDFQKGDIAEGYSVSREKKESFPLTVTSAQKNPTAFYLCASSILTRGNYGYTFGSGTRLTVV.

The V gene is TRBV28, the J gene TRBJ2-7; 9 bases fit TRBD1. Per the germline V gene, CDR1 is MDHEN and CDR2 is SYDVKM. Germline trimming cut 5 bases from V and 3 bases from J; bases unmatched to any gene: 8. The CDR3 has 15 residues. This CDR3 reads CASSPLGQGNYEQYF. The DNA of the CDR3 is TGTGCCAGCAGTCCCCTGGGACAGGGCAACTACGAGCAGTACTTC.

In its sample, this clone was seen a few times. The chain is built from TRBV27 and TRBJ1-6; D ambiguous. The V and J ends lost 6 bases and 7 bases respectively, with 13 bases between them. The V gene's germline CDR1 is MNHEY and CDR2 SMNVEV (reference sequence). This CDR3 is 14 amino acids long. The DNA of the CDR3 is TGTGCCAGCAGCGACTGGGGAGCCAATTCACCCCTCCACTTT. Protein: CASSDWGANSPLHF.

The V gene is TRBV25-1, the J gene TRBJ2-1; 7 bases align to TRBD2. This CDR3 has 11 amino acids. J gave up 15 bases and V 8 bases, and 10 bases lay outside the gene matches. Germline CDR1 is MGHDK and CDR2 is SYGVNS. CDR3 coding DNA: TGTGCCAGCTCTAACAGCGGGATTCTGTTCTTC. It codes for CASSNSGILFF.

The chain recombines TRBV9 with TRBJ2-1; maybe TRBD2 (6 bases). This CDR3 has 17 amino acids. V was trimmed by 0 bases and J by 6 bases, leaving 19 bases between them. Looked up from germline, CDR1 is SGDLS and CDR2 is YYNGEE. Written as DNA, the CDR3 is TGTGCCAGCAGCGTAGAAGGAGGGCAGGGCGCAATCAATGAGCAGTTCTTC. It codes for CASSVEGGQGAINEQFF.

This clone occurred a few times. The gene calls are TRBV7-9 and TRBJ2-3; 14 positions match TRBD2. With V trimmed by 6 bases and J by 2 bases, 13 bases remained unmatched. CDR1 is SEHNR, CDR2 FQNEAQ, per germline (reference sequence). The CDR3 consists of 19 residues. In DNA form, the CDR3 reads TGTGCCAGCAGACCGGGACTAGCGGGAGCACCAGGGGCCACAGATACGCAGTATTTT. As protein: CASRPGLAGAPGATDTQYF.

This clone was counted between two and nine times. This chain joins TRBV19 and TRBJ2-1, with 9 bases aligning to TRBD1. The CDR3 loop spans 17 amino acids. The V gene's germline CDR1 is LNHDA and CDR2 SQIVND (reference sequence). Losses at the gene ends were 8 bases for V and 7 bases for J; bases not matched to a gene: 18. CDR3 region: CASAPARRTGVRNEQFF. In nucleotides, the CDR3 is TGTGCCAGTGCACCAGCAAGGAGGACAGGGGTAAGGAATGAGCAGTTCTTC.

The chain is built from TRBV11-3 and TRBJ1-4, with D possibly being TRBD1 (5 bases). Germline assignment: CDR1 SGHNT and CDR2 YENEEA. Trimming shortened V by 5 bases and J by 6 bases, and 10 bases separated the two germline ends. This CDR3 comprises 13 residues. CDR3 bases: TGTGCCAGCAGCAAAGCCAGGGATGAAAAACTGTTTTTT. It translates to CASSKARDEKLFF.